This TCR beta chain originates from a study of cytomegalovirus exposure and HLA in healthy donors. About the research overall: Later analysis reported that the 110 or so validation repertoires shared the platform of the 650 to 700 first-cohort repertoires. Findings and caveats of the study: Most TCR sequences proved rare, with some public TCRs found in many donors.

Clones were sequenced by immunoSEQ multiplex PCR, and TCRdb holds only the in-frame ones, with some missing. The sample has approximately 230,000 clones, more than 75% seen once; the top ten hold around 12%. Concerning this clone: What it recognizes is unknown.

V shed 1 base and J shed 0 bases, with 12 bases lying between them. The germline gives CDR1 SGHTA, CDR2 FQGNSA. The CDR3 covers 16 residues. J is TRBJ1-1 and V is TRBV7-2; no definite D call. Sequenced sample: PBMCs. The clonotype comes from a young man in good health and CMV-seropositive. In nucleotides, the CDR3 is TGTGCCAGCAGCTTAGGGTCAGAGAGGATGAACACTGAAGCTTTCTTT. Its protein product is CASSLGSERMNTEAFF.